A single sample gave rise to the 32 T cell receptor beta chains below, sequenced in a study of T cells in Graves' hyperthyroidism and ophthalmopathy. What was amplified from RNA transcripts were TCR beta CDR3 regions. Primed by the HTBI set, a first-round RT-PCR was run on the TCR CDR3. TCRdb analysed the multiplex PCR reads with MiXCR anew, one entry per CDR3 protein. This sample has approximately 710,000 distinct CDR3 sequences; 15% to 20% occur once, and the top ten carry about 14%. Sequencing was done on a sample of blood. The receptors come from a man aged 45-65 years with Graves' hyperthyroidism.

This clonotype was observed a few times. The CDR3 sequence is CASNPTRGIETQYF. Here the CDR3 DNA reads TGTGCCAGCAACCCGACTAGAGGGATCGAGACCCAGTACTTC. The chain is built from TRBV6-1 and TRBJ2-5; a possible D gene is TRBD2 (6 bases). Trimming took off 7 bases at V and 5 bases at J, with 17 bases between the two ends. This CDR3 spans 14 amino acids. The germline V gene encodes CDR1 MNHNS and CDR2 SASEGT.

The chain has TRBV5-1 and TRBJ2-3; 11 nucleotides agree with TRBD2. The CDR3 is 16 residues long. With 6 bases clipped from V and 0 bases from J, the junction kept 6 bases outside the gene matches. The germline V gene encodes CDR1 SGHRS and CDR2 YFSETQ. For the CDR3, the DNA is TGCGCCAGCAAGGCTAGCGGGAGGACTAGCACAGATACGCAGTATTTT. This translates into CASKASGRTSTDTQYF.

At least ten counts were recorded for this clonotype. The chain links TRBV12-3 or TRBV12-4 to TRBJ2-7; 12 bases line up with TRBD1. The CDR3 has 15 amino acids. The J segment lost 3 bases and the V segment lost 6 bases, leaving 6 bases of the junction unmatched. The CDR3 loop is CASRLGQGANYEQYF. The CDR3 DNA is TGTGCCAGCAGACTGGGACAGGGGGCCAACTACGAGCAGTACTTC.

At least ten counts were recorded for this clonotype. The chain joins TRBV11-2 to TRBJ2-7; no firm D call. Germline V lookup: CDR1 SGHAT, CDR2 FQNNGV. This CDR3 spans 15 amino acids. Deletions cut 3 bases from V and 7 bases from J, with 19 bases between. The CDR3 is CASSFGGDPLEEQYF. DNA for the CDR3: TGTGCCAGCAGCTTTGGCGGAGACCCCCTAGAGGAGCAGTACTTC.

This clonotype was counted a few times. The rearrangement joins TRBV14 to TRBJ2-2; D ambiguous. This CDR3 has 15 amino acids. CDR1 SGHDN and CDR2 FVKESK come from the germline V gene. Trimming removed 0 bases from V and 3 bases from J, with 8 bases in between. DNA for the CDR3: TGTGCCAGCAGCCAAGACCAGTCTTACACCGGGGAGCTGTTTTTT. Residues: CASSQDQSYTGELFF.

This clonotype has at least ten counts. V usage is TRBV7-3 and J usage is TRBJ2-3; D assignment may be TRBD1 or TRBD2 (5 bases each). CDR3 size: 14 residues. Trimming stripped 6 bases from V and 2 bases from J, with 12 bases between. Germline V gives CDR1 SGHTA, CDR2 FQGTGA. In DNA form, the CDR3 reads TGTGCCAGCAGTCGGTGGGACCCCACAGATACGCAGTATTTT. Encoded protein: CASSRWDPTDTQYF.

The V call is TRBV10-1, the J call TRBJ2-2; D unclear. The V gene's germline CDR1 is WNHNN and CDR2 SYGVQD (reference sequence). The CDR3 totals 13 residues. With 2 bases removed from V and 5 bases from J, the gap between germline ends came to 6 bases. This CDR3 reads CASSEMSTGELFF. Here the CDR3 DNA reads TGCGCCAGCAGTGAGATGAGTACCGGGGAGCTGTTTTTT.

DNA of the CDR3: TGTGCCAGCCGGTGGGGGGGCCACGAGCAGTACTTC. Protein product: CASRWGGHEQYF. V and J are TRBV6-1 and TRBJ2-7; D perhaps matches TRBD2 (7 bases). Looked up from germline, CDR1 is MNHNS and CDR2 is SASEGT. Deletions cut 8 bases from V and 5 bases from J, with 13 bases between. CDR3 length equals 12 residues.

This clonotype has a count of ten or more. The CDR3 coding sequence is TGTGCCAGCAGCCCCCGGGCGGTTACCTATGGCTACACCTTC. This gives the protein CASSPRAVTYGYTF. The chain joins TRBV11-2 to TRBJ1-2, with D unresolved. This CDR3 is 14 amino acids long. Looked up from germline, CDR1 is SGHAT and CDR2 is FQNNGV. V lost 5 bases and J lost 4, with 14 bases in between.

This clonotype was seen more than once but under ten times. The rearrangement uses TRBV20-1 and TRBJ1-1, with D unresolved. V was trimmed by 3 bases and J by 0 bases, leaving 8 bases between them. The CDR3 covers 13 residues. Germline loops: CDR1 DFQATT, CDR2 SNEGSKA (reference sequence). CDR3 DNA sequence: TGCAGTGCTAGGATGGGTGTGAACACTGAAGCTTTCTTT. Translated: CSARMGVNTEAFF.

This chain links TRBV25-1 with TRBJ1-2, with D uncertain. The germline V and J ends were trimmed by 0 bases and 5 bases, with 7 bases remaining between them. The CDR3 consists of 13 residues. Looked up from germline, CDR1 is MGHDK and CDR2 is SYGVNS. CDR3 in amino acids: CASSEYRAYGYTF. CDR3 nucleotide sequence: TGTGCCAGCAGTGAATATAGAGCGTATGGCTACACCTTC.

This clonotype was recorded many times. The chain links TRBV20-1 to TRBJ2-3; 12 bases map to TRBD2. The CDR3 consists of 14 residues. V was pared by 5 bases and J by 6 bases, with 6 bases of the junction left unmatched. From germline, CDR1 is DFQATT and CDR2 SNEGSKA (reference sequence). The DNA of the CDR3 is TGCAGTGCTCGGACTAGCGGGGTACCGGATACGCAGTATTTT. Protein: CSARTSGVPDTQYF.

V is TRBV24-1 and J is TRBJ1-6; D is unresolved. Per germline, CDR1 KGHDR and CDR2 SFDVKD. V was shortened by 5 bases and J by 8 bases, with 9 bases between the two germline ends. The CDR3 extends over 13 amino acids. The CDR3, as DNA: TGTGCCACCAGTGCCCGGGCGGATTCACCCCTCCACTTT. Its translation is CATSARADSPLHF.

This clonotype was picked up many times. V usage is TRBV11-2 and J usage is TRBJ2-1; 10 nucleotides align to TRBD2. From germline, CDR1 is SGHAT and CDR2 FQNNGV. The V gene end was trimmed by 0 bases and the J gene end by 6 bases; junction bases not matched to a gene: 2. The CDR3 has 15 residues. The CDR3 region is CASSLDQREGNEQFF. In DNA form, the CDR3 reads TGTGCCAGCAGCTTAGATCAGCGGGAGGGCAATGAGCAGTTCTTC.

This clonotype appeared many times. This sequence joins TRBV18 and TRBJ1-1; 8 nucleotides line up with TRBD1. The CDR3 is 18 residues long. Germline V gene data show CDR1 as KGHSH and CDR2 as LQKENI. The junction had 12 bases not matched to a gene; V was cut back by 3 bases and J by 0 bases. CDR3 sequence (DNA): TGTGCCAGCTCACCGGGGGCAGGGGGCCCATTAATGAACACTGAAGCTTTCTTT. It codes for CASSPGAGGPLMNTEAFF.

The gene calls are TRBV12-3 or TRBV12-4 and TRBJ1-2, with no clear D. V gave up 6 bases and J gave up 5 bases, with 10 bases separating them. CDR3 length: 12 residues. CDR3: CASRRTEYGYTF. In DNA form, the CDR3 reads TGTGCCAGCAGACGGACTGAGTATGGCTACACCTTC.

This clonotype was counted between two and nine times. The chain couples TRBV6-2 or TRBV6-3 to TRBJ1-2, with 7 bases that match TRBD1. The CDR3 length is 15 residues. The germline V gene has CDR1 MNHEY and CDR2 SVGEGT. V lost 0 bases to trimming and J lost 6 bases; unmatched junction nucleotides: 7. CDR3: CASSYSRGGEHGYTF. The CDR3 coding sequence is TGTGCCAGCAGTTACTCGAGAGGGGGCGAGCATGGCTACACCTTC.

J is TRBJ2-7 and V is TRBV7-2; TRBD1 matches 8 bases. Germline V CDR1 and CDR2: SGHTA, FQGNSA. The CDR3 has 14 residues. Trimming cost V 5 bases and J 5 bases; bases outside gene matches: 8. The CDR3 spells CASSQGTGGNEQYF. In nucleotides, the CDR3 is TGTGCCAGCAGCCAAGGGACAGGCGGAAACGAGCAGTACTTC.

This clonotype appeared a few times. V and J are TRBV11-2 and TRBJ2-7; TRBD2 is a possible D gene (5 bases). Trimming shortened V by 1 base and J by 7 bases, and 14 bases separated the two germline ends. The CDR3 spans 14 residues. Per germline, CDR1 SGHAT and CDR2 FQNNGV. The CDR3 loop is CASSLARTGWEQYF. CDR3 sequence (DNA): TGTGCCAGCAGCTTAGCGAGGACTGGGTGGGAGCAGTACTTC. Full variable domain (missing parts from reference TRBV11-2 and TRBJ2-7): EAGVAQSPRYKIIEKRQSVAFWCNPISGHATLYWYQQILGQGPKLLIQFQNNGVVDDSQLPKDRFSAERLKGVDSTLKIQPAKLEDSAVYLCASSLARTGWEQYFGPGTRLTVT.

This rearrangement joins TRBV14 to TRBJ2-7, with a weak D call TRBD1 (6 bases). The V gene lost 1 base and the J gene lost 2 bases, with 18 bases spanning the gap. The CDR3 consists of 17 residues. Germline V gene lookup returns CDR1 SGHDN and CDR2 FVKESK. The CDR3 DNA is TGTGCCAGCAGCCAAGGGCGGGTGAGACAGGAAACCTACGAGCAGTACTTC. Its translation is CASSQGRVRQETYEQYF.

This clonotype has a count of ten or more. This sequence joins TRBV7-8 and TRBJ2-5; no clear D. CDR1 is SGHVS and CDR2 is FQNEAQ in the germline V gene. V lost 6 bases, J lost 2 bases, and 19 bases lay in between. The CDR3 runs 16 residues. The CDR3 DNA reads as TGTGCCAGCAGACCCATTAACACACAAGTTCAAGAGACCCAGTACTTC. It is translated as CASRPINTQVQETQYF.

There are many counts of this clonotype. The J gene is TRBJ2-7, the V gene TRBV20-1; D is unresolved. Trimming left V 2 bases short and J 7 bases short, with 18 bases between. CDR1 and CDR2 from the germline V gene are DFQATT and SNEGSKA (reference sequence). This CDR3 region has 14 residues. The CDR3 here is CSARSMTEMGEQYF. The CDR3 DNA is TGCAGTGCTAGATCGATGACCGAGATGGGGGAGCAGTACTTC.

This clonotype was counted between two and nine times. This sequence joins TRBV7-9 and TRBJ2-5, with 7 bases fitting TRBD2. The V gene end was trimmed by 2 bases and the J gene end by 3 bases; junction bases not matched to a gene: 6. CDR1 is SEHNR, CDR2 FQNEAQ, per germline (reference sequence). The CDR3 loop spans 15 amino acids. The CDR3 protein is CASSLRFRGEETQYF. CDR3 nucleotides: TGTGCCAGCAGCTTAAGGTTCCGGGGGGAAGAGACCCAGTACTTC.

The chain is built from TRBV10-3 and TRBJ2-1, with 11 bases aligning to TRBD2. Germline assignment: CDR1 ENHRY and CDR2 SYGVKD. The CDR3 extends over 15 amino acids. V lost 8 bases and J lost 1; bases outside the gene matches: 4. The CDR3 DNA is TGTGCCATCGGTACTAGCGGGGGATCCTACAATGAGCAGTTCTTC. This sequence encodes CAIGTSGGSYNEQFF.

In this sample, this clonotype turned up many times. The chain combines TRBV2 with TRBJ2-5, with no clear D. Germline loops: CDR1 SNHLY, CDR2 FYNNEI. The V end was cut by 11 bases, the J end by 4 bases, with 14 bases between. This CDR3 is 12 amino acids long. For the CDR3, the DNA is TGTGCCGGACGACAAGCCGGAGAGACCCAGTACTTC. As protein: CAGRQAGETQYF.

This clonotype was picked up a small number of times. V gene TRBV19 combines with J gene TRBJ2-7, with D maybe TRBD1 (5 bases). V lost 3 bases, J lost 0 bases, and 9 bases lay in between. There are 14 residues in the CDR3. Germline-derived CDR1 and CDR2 are LNHDA and SQIVND (reference sequence). CDR3 amino acids: CASSMTASSYEQYF. DNA for the CDR3: TGTGCCAGTAGTATGACAGCAAGCTCCTACGAGCAGTACTTC. The entire variable domain, with the rest obtained from reference TRBV19 and TRBJ2-7, is as follows: DGGITQSPKYLFRKEGQNVTLSCEQNLNHDAMYWYRQDPGQGLRLIYYSQIVNDFQKGDIAEGYSVSREKKESFPLTVTSAQKNPTAFYLCASSMTASSYEQYFGPGTRLTVT.

This rearrangement joins TRBV6-2 or TRBV6-3 to TRBJ2-7, with D unresolved. V gave up 8 bases and J gave up 0 bases, with 17 bases separating them. CDR3 size: 15 residues. Germline lookup yields CDR1 MNHEY and CDR2 SVGEGT. The CDR3 DNA sequence: TGTGCCAGCCGCCCCCCCGACATTTCCTCCTACGAGCAGTACTTC. Residues: CASRPPDISSYEQYF.

This chain joins TRBV30 and TRBJ1-1; D not resolved. V lost 2 bases to trimming and J lost 5 bases, with 3 bases between them. CDR3 length: 10 amino acids. Germline V gives CDR1 GTSNPN, CDR2 SVGIG (reference sequence). In DNA, the CDR3 is TGTGCCTGGAGTAGTACTGAAGCTTTCTTT. Encoded protein: CAWSSTEAFF.

This clonotype was counted at least ten times. CDR3 loop: CSVEERRTEAFF. The CDR3, as DNA: TGCAGCGTTGAAGAACGGCGCACTGAAGCTTTCTTT. The gene calls are TRBV29-1 and TRBJ1-1; D remains ambiguous. V was pared by 0 bases and J by 4 bases, with 6 bases between. There are 12 residues in the CDR3. The germline V gene has CDR1 SQVTM and CDR2 ANQGSEA.

In this sample, this clonotype turned up many times. The chain combines TRBV7-3 with TRBJ1-6, with no clear D. The germline CDR1 and CDR2 sequences are SGHTA and FQGTGA. CDR3 length: 15 amino acids. V was cut by 0 bases and J by 7 bases, with 10 bases left in between. This chain's CDR3 is CASSLTGSLNSPLHF. The DNA for the CDR3 is TGTGCCAGCAGCTTAACCGGCAGCCTAAATTCACCCCTCCACTTT.

The chain links TRBV2 to TRBJ2-1; unclear D gene. The germline V gene encodes CDR1 SNHLY and CDR2 FYNNEI. The V end was cut by 7 bases, the J end by 0 bases, with 16 bases between. The CDR3 has 16 residues. CDR3 sequence reads: CASIDPGTSSYNEQFF. The CDR3 bases are TGTGCCAGCATTGACCCCGGTACTTCCTCCTACAATGAGCAGTTCTTC.

Note on this clonotype: A much larger clone sits a single nucleotide away, making a read error possible. The V call is TRBV6-1, the J call TRBJ2-2; no clear D gene. The CDR3 sequence is 13 residues long. The germline V gene has CDR1 MNHNS and CDR2 SASEGT. V was pared by 6 bases and J by 4 bases, with 9 bases between. DNA of the CDR3: TGTGCCAGCAGACCATGGATCACCGGGGAGCTGTTTTTT. Translated: CASRPWITGELFF.